In its sample, the clone carrying this T cell receptor (beta chain) was seen many times. The sample belongs to a study of blood T cell repertoires in COVID-19. Turning to the study itself: Italy, Spain and the United States were the sources of the convalescent and acute COVID-19 samples. In each case, the material was cDNA or gDNA derived from T cells, B-cell-depleted T cells, or PBMCs.

Trimming removed 5 bases from V and 6 bases from J; junction bases left unmatched: 3. From germline, CDR1 is LNHNV and CDR2 YYDKDF (reference sequence). The CDR3 loop spans 14 amino acids. Methods used by the authors: Estimated nucleated cell counts came from reference gene primer amplification. Using immunoSEQ multiplex PCR, the repertoire was profiled, and TCRdb retains in-frame clones only, with some absent. That table is the source of V, J and clone size, and D and trimming were worked out from the DNA. The table has approximately 230,000 clones, roughly 88% seen once. The sequencing sample was made of peripheral blood. The chain couples TRBV15 to TRBJ1-5; 11 bases map to TRBD1. This sequence originates from an older man with acute or convalescent COVID-19. For the CDR3, the DNA is TGTGCCACCAGCGGACAGGGGGCTCGTCAGCCCCAGCATTTT. It translates to CATSGQGARQPQHF.